Detailed here is one T cell receptor (beta chain). V gave up 2 bases and J gave up 9 bases; unmatched junction bases: 8. This CDR3 comprises 14 residues. CDR1 is MNHEY and CDR2 is SVGAGI in the germline V gene. How the authors handled the data: The assay estimated nucleated cells by amplifying reference gene primers. Only in-frame clones appear in the TCRdb table, and some are missing; sequencing was by immunoSEQ multiplex PCR. D and trimming come from the DNA, and the V and J calls and clone size come from that table. The sample lists 75,000 or so clones, approximately 82% occurring once. The data belong to a study of blood T cell repertoires in COVID-19. Study-level information: Samples of COVID-19 (acute and convalescent) were obtained from the United States, Italy and Spain. Sources were T cells, B-cell-depleted T cells, or PBMCs; the material itself was cDNA or gDNA.

The TCR sequence derives from a woman aged 80 or over with acute or convalescent COVID-19. This chain links TRBV6-5 with TRBJ2-5; 8 bases match TRBD1. Sequencing was performed on peripheral blood. The CDR3 here is CASSYGTGGMSQYF. The CDR3 coding sequence is TGTGCCAGCAGTTACGGTACAGGGGGTATGTCCCAGTACTTC.